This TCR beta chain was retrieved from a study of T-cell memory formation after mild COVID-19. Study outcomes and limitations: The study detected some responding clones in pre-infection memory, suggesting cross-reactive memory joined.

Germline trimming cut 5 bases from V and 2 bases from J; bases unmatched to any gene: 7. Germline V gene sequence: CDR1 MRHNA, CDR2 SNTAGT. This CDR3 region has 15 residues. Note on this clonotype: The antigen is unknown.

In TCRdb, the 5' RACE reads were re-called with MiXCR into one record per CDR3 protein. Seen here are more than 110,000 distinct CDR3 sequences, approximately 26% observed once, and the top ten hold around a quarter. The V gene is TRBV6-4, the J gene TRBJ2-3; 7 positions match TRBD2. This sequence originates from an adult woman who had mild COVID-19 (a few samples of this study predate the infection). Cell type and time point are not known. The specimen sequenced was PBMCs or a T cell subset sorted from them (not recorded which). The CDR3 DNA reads TGTGCCAGCAGTTTAGCGGGTGGATACACAGATACGCAGTATTTT. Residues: CASSLAGGYTDTQYF.